One sample yielded the 29 T cell receptor beta chains listed below, sequenced in a study of follicular helper T cells after annual influenza vaccination. Time point here: 2013-2014 season, 7 days after vaccination. Assay: immunoSEQ multiplex PCR; the TCRdb copy retains only in-frame clones and omits some. The repertoire holds over 7,500 clones, with about 80% as singletons. The source was CXCR5- memory CD4+ T cells sorted from blood, collected 7 days after influenza vaccination. The receptor source for this set is an adult who received the influenza vaccine.

The gene calls are TRBV7-8 and TRBJ2-7; 7 positions match TRBD1. The J segment lost 10 bases and the V segment lost 0 bases, leaving 6 bases of the junction unmatched. CDR3 length equals 13 residues. CDR1 is SGHVS, CDR2 FQNEAQ, per germline. The CDR3 bases are TGTGCCAGCAGCTTAGCTTTGGGACAGAACCAGTACTTC. Protein: CASSLALGQNQYF.

The chain couples TRBV6-6 to TRBJ2-1, with no clear D. The CDR3 has 14 amino acids. V lost 6 bases and J 7 bases, leaving 16 bases between the germline ends. Germline CDR1 is MNHNY and CDR2 is SVGAGI (reference sequence). DNA of the CDR3: TGTGCCAGCAGCCCGAGGTCCTTTGGGAATGAGCAGTTCTTC. This encodes CASSPRSFGNEQFF.

The gene calls are TRBV13 and TRBJ2-1; TRBD2 might be the D (7 bases). The CDR3 consists of 15 residues. The V gene's germline CDR1 is PRHDT and CDR2 FYEKMQ (reference sequence). V dropped 4 bases and J dropped 7 bases, with 17 bases sitting between them. The CDR3 protein is CASSYMGGPGNEQFF. As DNA, the CDR3 is TGTGCCAGCAGCTATATGGGGGGGCCGGGTAATGAGCAGTTCTTC.

This clone has only a few counts. The chain uses TRBV9 and TRBJ1-2, with 8 nucleotides matching TRBD1. The CDR3 spans 14 residues. V lost 0 bases and J lost 7; bases outside the gene matches: 5. Germline V lookup: CDR1 SGDLS, CDR2 YYNGEE. CDR3: CASSVAGQGFGYTF. In nucleotides, the CDR3 is TGTGCCAGCAGCGTAGCTGGACAGGGTTTTGGCTACACCTTC.

The rearrangement uses TRBV11-2 and TRBJ1-1, with D possibly matching TRBD1 (5 bases). There are 15 residues in the CDR3. Germline CDR1 reads SGHAT; CDR2 reads FQNNGV. V was pared by 5 bases and J by 1 base, with 14 bases between. The CDR3 reads CASSPGWTKNTEAFF. The DNA of the CDR3 is TGTGCCAGCAGCCCTGGTTGGACAAAGAACACTGAAGCTTTCTTT.

V is TRBV5-6 and J is TRBJ2-2; possible D gene TRBD1, 7 bases. Germline V CDR1 and CDR2: SGHDT, YYEEEE. V gave up 0 bases and J gave up 5 bases, with 11 bases separating them. The CDR3 extends over 15 amino acids. The CDR3 here is CASSLVAGGTGELFF. CDR3 in DNA: TGTGCCAGCAGCTTGGTGGCAGGGGGGACCGGGGAGCTGTTTTTT.

This CDR3 is CASSPAGALAGSSSTDTQYF. CDR3 in DNA: TGTGCCAGCTCACCCGCCGGGGCCCTGGCGGGCTCGTCTAGCACAGATACGCAGTATTTT. The chain has TRBV18 and TRBJ2-3; D is perhaps TRBD1 or TRBD2 (5 bases each). Germline values: CDR1 KGHSH, CDR2 LQKENI. CDR3 length equals 20 residues. Trimming removed 3 bases at V and 0 bases at J, with 25 bases between.

The table lists this clone with a count of one. The chain combines TRBV5-4 with TRBJ2-6; weak D call: TRBD1 (5 bases). V shed 1 base and J shed 6 bases, with 11 bases lying between them. The CDR3 is 15 residues long. The V gene's germline CDR1 is SGHNT and CDR2 YYREEE (reference sequence). For the CDR3, the DNA is TGTGCCAGCAGCTTGAAATTAGGGGAGGCCAACGTCCTGACTTTC. Protein sequence: CASSLKLGEANVLTF.

The CDR3 sequence is CASSSGRLNTEAFF. Written as DNA, the CDR3 is TGCGCCAGCAGCTCGGGACGGTTGAACACTGAAGCTTTCTTT. This chain uses TRBV5-1 with TRBJ1-1, with D tentatively TRBD1 (5 bases). There are 14 residues in the CDR3. The germline CDR1 and CDR2 sequences are SGHRS and YFSETQ. V lost 3 bases, J lost 0 bases, and 9 bases lay in between.

The chain couples TRBV18 to TRBJ2-7, with 7 bases identical to TRBD1. The CDR3 is made up of 15 amino acids. Germline CDR1 reads KGHSH; CDR2 reads LQKENI. J gave up 3 bases and V 3 bases, and 8 bases lay outside the gene matches. CDR3 amino acids: CASSPSQGVSYEQYF. The CDR3 DNA reads as TGTGCCAGCTCACCCTCGCAGGGGGTGAGCTACGAGCAGTACTTC.

A few counts support this clone. The chain is built from TRBV28 and TRBJ2-2; D is possibly TRBD1 (6 bases). With 5 bases removed from V and 5 bases from J, the gap between germline ends came to 12 bases. Germline V lookup: CDR1 MDHEN, CDR2 SYDVKM. CDR3 length: 14 residues. The CDR3 DNA reads as TGTGCCAGCAGTCCCCAGGGGCTGACCGGGGAGCTGTTTTTT. Residues: CASSPQGLTGELFF.

The J gene is TRBJ1-1, the V gene TRBV7-9; maybe TRBD1 (6 bases). Trimming left V 2 bases short and J 0 bases short, with 7 bases between. The CDR3 consists of 14 residues. CDR1 is SEHNR and CDR2 is FQNEAQ in the germline V gene (reference sequence). The CDR3 DNA reads TGTGCCAGCAGCTTAAACAGGGTGAACACTGAAGCTTTCTTT. The encoded protein is CASSLNRVNTEAFF.

V gene TRBV2 combines with J gene TRBJ2-3; no clear D. Germline CDR1 reads SNHLY; CDR2 reads FYNNEI. Trimming took off 3 bases at V and 3 bases at J, with 16 bases between the two ends. This CDR3 is 16 amino acids long. CDR3 sequence (DNA): TGTGCCAGCAGTGAGGGTGCGCGCGGCCAAACAGATACGCAGTATTTT. Protein sequence: CASSEGARGQTDTQYF.

This chain joins TRBV4-3 and TRBJ1-1, with D unresolved. V gave up 0 bases and J gave up 5 bases, with 7 bases separating them. CDR3 length: 13 residues. Germline V gene sequence: CDR1 LGHNA, CDR2 YSLEER. CDR3: CASSQDGGTEAFF. The DNA for the CDR3 is TGCGCCAGCAGCCAAGACGGCGGGACTGAAGCTTTCTTT.

The V call is TRBV11-2, the J call TRBJ2-7; 7 bases map to TRBD1. Trimming cost V 5 bases and J 3 bases; bases outside gene matches: 10. Germline lookup yields CDR1 SGHAT and CDR2 FQNNGV. The CDR3 is 15 residues long. The CDR3 protein is CASSPQDRVGYEQYF. DNA of the CDR3: TGTGCCAGCAGCCCCCAAGACAGGGTGGGCTACGAGCAGTACTTC.

The genes are TRBV7-2 and TRBJ2-3, with D tentatively TRBD1 (6 bases). The V gene lost 5 bases and the J gene lost 0 bases, with 9 bases spanning the gap. CDR1 and CDR2 from the germline V gene are SGHTA and FQGNSA. This CDR3 comprises 14 residues. The CDR3 here is CASSTGPSTDTQYF. As DNA, the CDR3 is TGTGCCAGCAGCACAGGGCCTAGCACAGATACGCAGTATTTT.

This clone showed up just a few times. This CDR3 is CASSLQGSYEQYF. CDR3 nucleotides: TGCGCCAGCAGCCTACAGGGGTCCTACGAGCAGTACTTC. The rearrangement joins TRBV5-1 to TRBJ2-7; 7 bases line up with TRBD1. The CDR3 has 13 amino acids. Germline loops: CDR1 SGHRS, CDR2 YFSETQ. V lost 4 bases, J lost 1 base, and 2 bases stayed unmatched.

The DNA of the CDR3 is TGTGCCAGCAGCGTAGGTGCGGGTCAAGAGACCCAGTACTTC. This codes for CASSVGAGQETQYF. The chain links TRBV9 to TRBJ2-5; perhaps TRBD2 as D (5 bases). The V end was cut by 0 bases, the J end by 2 bases, with 8 bases between. CDR3 length: 14 amino acids. Germline CDR1 reads SGDLS; CDR2 reads YYNGEE. Full variable domain (missing parts from reference TRBV9 and TRBJ2-5): DSGVTQTPKHLITATGQRVTLRCSPRSGDLSVYWYQQSLDQGLQFLIQYYNGEERAKGNILERFSAQQFPDLHSELNLSSLELGDSALYFCASSVGAGQETQYFGPGTRLLVL.

This chain connects TRBV29-1 to TRBJ1-1; 7 bases align to TRBD1. This CDR3 region has 12 residues. The junction had 6 bases not matched to a gene; V was cut back by 6 bases and J by 5 bases. Germline CDR1 and CDR2: SQVTM and ANQGSEA. This CDR3 is CSVRQGGTEAFF. The CDR3 region has the DNA TGCAGCGTGAGACAGGGAGGGACTGAAGCTTTCTTT.

The chain links TRBV7-6 to TRBJ2-7; D gene uncertain. The germline V gene has CDR1 SGHVS and CDR2 FNYEAQ. The CDR3 runs 13 residues. V was cut by 5 bases and J by 3 bases, with 11 bases left in between. The CDR3 nucleotides are TGTGCCAGCAGCCTTGGTTCAGACTACGAGCAGTACTTC. It specifies CASSLGSDYEQYF.

The genes are TRBV15 and TRBJ1-2, with D possibly being TRBD1 (6 bases). Germline V gene sequence: CDR1 LNHNV, CDR2 YYDKDF (reference sequence). Between the trimmed V and J ends, which lost 2 bases and 6 bases, there was a span of 13 bases. The CDR3 contains 14 residues. The DNA for the CDR3 is TGTGCCACCAGCAGACAGCAGGGGCAGGATGGCTACACCTTC. Translation gives CATSRQQGQDGYTF.

This clone was recorded a few times. The chain links TRBV2 to TRBJ1-6; D is possibly TRBD1 (5 bases). The length of the CDR3 is 13 residues. From germline, CDR1 is SNHLY and CDR2 FYNNEI. Trimming removed 6 bases from V and 7 bases from J, with 10 bases in between. For the CDR3, the DNA is TGTGCCAGCAGCCCGGGACGGAATTCACCCCTCCACTTT. Translation: CASSPGRNSPLHF.

The genes are TRBV11-3 and TRBJ1-1, with TRBD1 as a possible D gene (5 bases). From germline, CDR1 is SGHNT and CDR2 YENEEA. The CDR3 contains 15 residues. V lost 5 bases and J lost 5, with 18 bases in between. The CDR3 is CASSNSGRGGTEAFF. The CDR3 nucleotides are TGTGCCAGCAGCAACTCTGGACGGGGGGGGACTGAAGCTTTCTTT.

This chain uses TRBV6-1 with TRBJ2-5, with 7 bases fitting TRBD1. Germline CDR1 is MNHNS and CDR2 is SASEGT. V trimming: 5 bases; J trimming: 3 bases; junction bases outside the gene matches: 9. This CDR3 is 15 amino acids long. The chain's CDR3 is CASSPLRGREETQYF. In DNA, the CDR3 is TGTGCCAGCAGTCCCCTAAGGGGGCGCGAAGAGACCCAGTACTTC.

This chain uses TRBV19 with TRBJ1-5, with TRBD1 as a possible D gene (5 bases). CDR3 size: 15 residues. In germline, CDR1 is LNHDA, CDR2 SQIVND (reference sequence). Deletions cut 8 bases from V and 0 bases from J, with 14 bases between. CDR3 sequence (DNA): TGTGCCAGTGCCGAAGACGACAGTAGCAATCAGCCCCAGCATTTT. The encoded protein is CASAEDDSSNQPQHF.

The CDR3 DNA reads TGTGCCAGCAGCTTGGGAGAGGGTCCCTCTGGAAACACCATATATTTT. Amino acid sequence: CASSLGEGPSGNTIYF. V and J are TRBV5-5 and TRBJ1-3; D gene unclear. Trimming shortened V by 0 bases and J by 0 bases, and 10 bases separated the two germline ends. The CDR3 is made up of 16 amino acids. The germline V gene encodes CDR1 SGHKS and CDR2 YYEKEE (reference sequence).

The CDR3, as DNA: TGCGCCAGCAGCCGGCAGATAGGCAATGAGCAGTTCTTC. It encodes CASSRQIGNEQFF. The chain couples TRBV5-1 to TRBJ2-1; D ambiguous. This CDR3 region has 13 residues. V lost 4 bases to trimming and J lost 6 bases, with 11 bases between them. Germline values: CDR1 SGHRS, CDR2 YFSETQ.

The chain employs TRBV7-2 and TRBJ1-1; 7 bases agree with TRBD1. The CDR3 is 13 amino acids. Germline CDR1 and CDR2: SGHTA and FQGNSA. V shed 4 bases, J shed 5 bases, and the junction held 4 bases outside the gene matches. CDR3 bases: TGTGCCAGCAGCTCGTACAGGGGTACTGAAGCTTTCTTT. Protein: CASSSYRGTEAFF.

The J gene is TRBJ1-5, the V gene TRBV10-3; D is possibly TRBD1 (6 bases). This CDR3 has 14 residues. V was cut by 3 bases and J by 4 bases, with 10 bases left in between. Looked up from germline, CDR1 is ENHRY and CDR2 is SYGVKD. Here the CDR3 reads CAISEKGQNQPQHF. CDR3 bases: TGTGCCATCAGTGAAAAGGGACAAAATCAGCCCCAGCATTTT.